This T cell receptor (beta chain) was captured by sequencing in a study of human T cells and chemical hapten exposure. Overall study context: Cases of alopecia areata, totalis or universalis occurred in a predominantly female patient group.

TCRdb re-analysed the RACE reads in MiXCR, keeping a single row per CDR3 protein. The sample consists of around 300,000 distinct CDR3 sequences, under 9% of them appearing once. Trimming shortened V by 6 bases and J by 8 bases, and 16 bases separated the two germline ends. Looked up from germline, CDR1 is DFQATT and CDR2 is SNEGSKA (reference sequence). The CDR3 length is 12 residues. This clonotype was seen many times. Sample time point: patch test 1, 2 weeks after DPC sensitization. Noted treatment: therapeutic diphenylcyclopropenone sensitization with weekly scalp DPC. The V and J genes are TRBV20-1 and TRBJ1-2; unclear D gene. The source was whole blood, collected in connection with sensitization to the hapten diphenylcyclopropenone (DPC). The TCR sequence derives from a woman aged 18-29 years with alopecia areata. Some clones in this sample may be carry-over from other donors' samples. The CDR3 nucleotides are TGCAGTGCCGGGCCCGTCTCCGAAGGCTACACCTTC. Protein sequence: CSAGPVSEGYTF.